This paragraph covers one T cell receptor (beta chain) sequence. Its target is not known. The data derive from a study of cytomegalovirus exposure and HLA in healthy donors. Findings of the study overall: In a later analysis, TCR beta V- and J-gene trimming was associated with a missense DCLRE1C variant. Most TCR sequences proved rare, with some public TCRs found in many donors.

Germline CDR1 reads KGHSH; CDR2 reads LQKENI. The CDR3 spans 13 residues. Trimming pared 2 bases from V and 6 bases from J, leaving 10 bases between. PCR primers comprised 60 Vbeta and 13 Jbeta primers. TCRdb's copy holds only in-frame clones and misses some; the assay was immunoSEQ multiplex PCR. The data contain tens of thousands of clones, 84% of them singletons. The source material was PBMCs. The TCR comes from a young woman in good health and CMV-seropositive. V and J are TRBV18 and TRBJ1-2, with a tentative D call TRBD1 (5 bases). The CDR3 is CASSPAQDHGYTF. The CDR3 region has the DNA TGTGCCAGCTCACCAGCACAGGATCATGGCTACACCTTC.